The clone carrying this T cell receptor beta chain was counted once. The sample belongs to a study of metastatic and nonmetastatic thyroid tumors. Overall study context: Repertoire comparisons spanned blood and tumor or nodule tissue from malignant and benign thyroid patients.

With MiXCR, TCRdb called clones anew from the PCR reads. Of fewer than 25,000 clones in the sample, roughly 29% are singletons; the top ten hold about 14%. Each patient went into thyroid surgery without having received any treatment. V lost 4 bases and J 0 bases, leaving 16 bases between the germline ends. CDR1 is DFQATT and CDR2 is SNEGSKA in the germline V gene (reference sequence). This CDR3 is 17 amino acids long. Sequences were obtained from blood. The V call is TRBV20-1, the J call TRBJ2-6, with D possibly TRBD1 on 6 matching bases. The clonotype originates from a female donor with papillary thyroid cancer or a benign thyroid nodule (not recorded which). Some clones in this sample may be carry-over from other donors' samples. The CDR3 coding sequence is TGCAGTGCTATTGATACAGGGCGGTACTCTGGGGCCAACGTCCTGACTTTC. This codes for CSAIDTGRYSGANVLTF.